These 29 T cell receptor beta chains were all obtained from the same sample, sequenced in a study of blood T cells in healthy people across ages. With a J-beta primer mix and a sample-barcoded 5' primer, a second PCR ran 7 to 11 cycles. TCRdb ran MiXCR on the 5' RACE reads and lists one entry per CDR3 protein. The data show around 1,100,000 distinct CDR3 sequences, with approximately 38% seen just once and less than 15% held by the top ten. The specimen sequenced was blood. Receptor source: a man aged 18-30 years in good health.

The chain recombines TRBV12-5 with TRBJ2-3; 8 nucleotides agree with TRBD1. Unmatched junction bases numbered 6, after V lost 7 bases and J lost 3 bases. The CDR3 is made up of 14 amino acids. Germline CDR1 is LGHNT and CDR2 is FRNRAP. This CDR3 is CASAPGQATDTQYF. CDR3 nucleotides: TGTGCTAGTGCCCCGGGACAGGCTACAGATACGCAGTATTTT. The variable domain in full, with the rest retrieved from reference TRBV12-5 and TRBJ2-3, is DARVTQTPRHKVTEMGQEVTMRCQPILGHNTVFWYRQTMMQGLELLAYFRNRAPLDDSGMPKDRFSAEMPDATLATLKIQPSEPRDSAVYFCASAPGQATDTQYFGPGTRLTVL.

The V call is TRBV29-1, the J call TRBJ2-7; weak D call: TRBD2 (5 bases). This CDR3 is built from 13 residues. Trimming cost V 7 bases and J 2 bases, with 15 bases left between them. CDR1 is SQVTM, CDR2 ANQGSEA, per germline. CDR3 bases: TGCAGCGCCGGGGTGGACGGGACCTACGAGCAGTACTTC. Its translation: CSAGVDGTYEQYF.

This clonotype was seen many times. This rearrangement joins TRBV20-1 to TRBJ2-7; 8 nucleotides agree with TRBD1. Per germline, CDR1 DFQATT and CDR2 SNEGSKA (reference sequence). With V trimmed by 5 bases and J by 2 bases, 8 bases remained unmatched. The CDR3 runs to 14 residues. CDR3 sequence (DNA): TGCAGTGCTGGGTATGGGACAGGAACCTACGAGCAGTACTTC. Amino acid sequence: CSAGYGTGTYEQYF.

V usage is TRBV7-2 and J usage is TRBJ1-1; a weak D match, TRBD1 (6 bases). Trimming took 4 bases from V and 0 from J, leaving 12 bases between them. Germline assignment: CDR1 SGHTA and CDR2 FQGNSA. This CDR3 is 15 amino acids long. The DNA of the CDR3 is TGTGCCAGCAGCTGGGGACAACTCATGAACACTGAAGCTTTCTTT. It translates to CASSWGQLMNTEAFF.

The rearrangement joins TRBV5-1 to TRBJ1-3, with D unresolved. This CDR3 has 15 residues. Germline-derived CDR1 and CDR2 are SGHRS and YFSETQ. Trimming shortened V by 0 bases and J by 4 bases, and 11 bases separated the two germline ends. The CDR3 DNA reads as TGCGCCAGCAGCTTGGCAGGAAACAGAGGAAACACCATATATTTT. This sequence encodes CASSLAGNRGNTIYF.

This rearrangement joins TRBV20-1 to TRBJ1-5, with D perhaps TRBD1 (5 bases). The CDR3 consists of 14 residues. Germline CDR1 and CDR2: DFQATT and SNEGSKA (reference sequence). Deletions cut 3 bases from V and 3 bases from J, with 12 bases between. The CDR3 sequence is CSARDNSFNQPQHF. CDR3 nucleotides: TGCAGTGCTAGGGACAACAGTTTCAATCAGCCCCAGCATTTT.

The chain joins TRBV12-3 or TRBV12-4 to TRBJ1-1, with a possible D match to TRBD1 (5 bases). This CDR3 contains 11 residues. Trimming took off 6 bases at V and 7 bases at J, with 9 bases between the two ends. CDR3 residues: CASRGEIEAFF. The CDR3 DNA is TGTGCCAGCAGAGGGGAGATTGAAGCTTTCTTT.

This clonotype has just a few counts. The V call is TRBV7-9, the J call TRBJ2-1; D is perhaps TRBD2 (6 bases). The V end was cut by 4 bases, the J end by 1 base, with 14 bases between. The CDR3 totals 16 residues. Germline CDR1 and CDR2: SEHNR and FQNEAQ (reference sequence). The CDR3 sequence is CASSSQRDLSYNEQFF. The CDR3 coding sequence is TGTGCCAGCAGCTCCCAAAGGGACTTATCCTACAATGAGCAGTTCTTC.

This clonotype has a handful of counts. J is TRBJ2-3 and V is TRBV20-1; the D gene could be TRBD1 or TRBD2 (6 bases each). CDR3 size: 14 residues. V lost 5 bases and J 6 bases, leaving 18 bases between the germline ends. CDR1 is DFQATT, CDR2 SNEGSKA, per germline (reference sequence). CDR3: CSAPPTRGTDTQYF. The CDR3 DNA reads as TGCAGTGCTCCACCCACAAGGGGGACTGATACGCAGTATTTT.

The genes are TRBV7-9 and TRBJ2-7, with a possible D match to TRBD2 (5 bases). V gave up 2 bases and J gave up 0 bases, with 14 bases separating them. This CDR3 comprises 16 residues. Germline CDR1 is SEHNR and CDR2 is FQNEAQ (reference sequence). The CDR3 nucleotides read TGTGCCAGCAGCTTAACTGGGATAGGGAGCTCCTACGAGCAGTACTTC. It is translated as CASSLTGIGSSYEQYF.

This sequence joins TRBV20-1 and TRBJ2-3; 7 bases are a match to TRBD2. Germline V gene sequence: CDR1 DFQATT, CDR2 SNEGSKA (reference sequence). The CDR3 covers 14 residues. Losses at the gene ends were 2 bases for V and 2 bases for J; bases not matched to a gene: 4. The DNA for the CDR3 is TGCAGTGCTAGAACCGGGACTAACACAGATACGCAGTATTTT. Encoded protein: CSARTGTNTDTQYF.

This chain joins TRBV10-3 and TRBJ1-1; D call uncertain. The V and J ends lost 7 bases and 5 bases respectively, with 17 bases between them. CDR1 and CDR2 from the germline V gene are ENHRY and SYGVKD. This CDR3 region has 14 residues. This CDR3 reads CAITFSFELTEAFF. CDR3 sequence (DNA): TGTGCCATCACGTTTTCATTTGAGTTGACTGAAGCTTTCTTT.

The chain combines TRBV6-2 or TRBV6-3 with TRBJ2-1, with D possibly being TRBD1 (5 bases). V lost 4 bases, J lost 10 bases, and 26 bases lay in between. The CDR3 is made up of 17 amino acids. Germline V gene data show CDR1 as MNHEY and CDR2 as SVGEGT. The CDR3 loop is CASSWTYRWAGLGEQFF. The CDR3 bases are TGTGCCAGCAGTTGGACCTATCGGTGGGCAGGGTTAGGGGAGCAGTTCTTC.

This clonotype was detected a few times. At one end the junction does not follow the germline gene, possibly because of a read error. The chain recombines TRBV14 with TRBJ1-2; 7 bases are shared with TRBD1. Germline loops: CDR1 SGHDN, CDR2 FVKESK. This CDR3 region has 17 residues. The DNA for the CDR3 is TGTGCAAGCAGTACAAGGGGGCTCCTGGGAGATCTCTATGGCTACACCTTC. Translated, it gives CASSTRGLLGDLYGYTF.

CDR3 sequence (DNA): TGTGCCAGCAGCCCTGAGGTGGGGACAGGGGTGTACGAGCAGTACTTC. Amino acids: CASSPEVGTGVYEQYF. The chain uses TRBV3-1 and TRBJ2-5, with 10 bases aligning to TRBD1. The J call may be wrong; the DNA end is better matched by TRBJ2-7. The CDR3 sequence is 16 residues long. Germline V gives CDR1 LGHDT, CDR2 YNNKEL (reference sequence).

The gene calls are TRBV5-1 and TRBJ1-1, with TRBD1 as a possible D gene (5 bases). The CDR3 loop spans 14 amino acids. V was shortened by 4 bases and J by 4 bases, with 14 bases between the two germline ends. The germline CDR1 and CDR2 sequences are SGHRS and YFSETQ. CDR3: CASSRRDGGTEAFF. The CDR3 nucleotides read TGCGCCAGCAGCCGCCGGGACGGAGGCACTGAAGCTTTCTTT.

This clonotype was picked up a small number of times. The V call is TRBV3-1, the J call TRBJ2-5, with D perhaps TRBD2 (5 bases). This CDR3 spans 14 amino acids. The germline V gene has CDR1 LGHDT and CDR2 YNNKEL (reference sequence). V was trimmed by 0 bases and J by 1 base, leaving 6 bases between them. The CDR3 spells CASSQERAQETQYF. CDR3 coding DNA: TGTGCCAGCAGCCAAGAGAGGGCCCAAGAGACCCAGTACTTC.

The chain recombines TRBV20-1 with TRBJ2-2; possible D gene TRBD2, 7 bases. Trimming removed 5 bases at V and 7 bases at J, with 23 bases between. Germline assignment: CDR1 DFQATT and CDR2 SNEGSKA (reference sequence). This CDR3 region has 16 residues. In DNA, the CDR3 is TGCAGTGCTCCCGGACTGGGGGGGCCCGAGGGCGGGGAGCTGTTTTTT. It specifies CSAPGLGGPEGGELFF.

The rearrangement joins TRBV13 to TRBJ2-5, with a weak D call TRBD2 (5 bases). The CDR3 covers 15 residues. Trimming took 5 bases from V and 11 from J, leaving 24 bases between them. Per the germline V gene, CDR1 is PRHDT and CDR2 is FYEKMQ (reference sequence). The CDR3 here is CASSILTRVGNEQYF. CDR3 coding DNA: TGTGCCAGCAGCATCCTTACTAGAGTAGGCAATGAGCAGTACTTC.

This clonotype was observed a handful of times. J is TRBJ1-6 and V is TRBV12-3 or TRBV12-4; D uncertain. Trimming shortened V by 2 bases and J by 7 bases, and 12 bases separated the two germline ends. The CDR3 runs to 15 residues. CDR3 amino acids: CASSLRPGSNSPLHF. Written as DNA, the CDR3 is TGTGCCAGCAGTTTAAGACCGGGGTCGAATTCACCCCTCCACTTT.

CDR3 sequence reads: CASSAVGNSNQPQHF. CDR3 bases: TGTGCCAGCAGCGCCGTTGGGAATAGCAATCAGCCCCAGCATTTT. The rearrangement links TRBV7-2 to TRBJ1-5; D remains ambiguous. This CDR3 is 15 amino acids long. Germline V gives CDR1 SGHTA, CDR2 FQGNSA. The ends were cut back, 5 bases at V and 0 bases at J, with 11 bases in the middle.

The genes are TRBV27 and TRBJ1-3; D is unresolved. The V gene's germline CDR1 is MNHEY and CDR2 SMNVEV (reference sequence). The CDR3 is made up of 16 amino acids. Between the trimmed V and J ends, which lost 2 bases and 0 bases, there was a span of 11 bases. CDR3 in DNA: TGTGCCAGCAGTTTACTTGGCCCCAGCTCTGGAAACACCATATATTTT. It translates to CASSLLGPSSGNTIYF.

The chain combines TRBV4-2 with TRBJ2-7, with D perhaps assigned TRBD1 or TRBD2 (5 bases each). This CDR3 comprises 18 residues. Germline lookup yields CDR1 LGHNA and CDR2 YNFKEQ. V lost 2 bases and J 2 bases, leaving 22 bases between the germline ends. CDR3 nucleotides: TGTGCCAGCAGCCAATCGGAATACCGGGACGTGGGGACCTACGAGCAGTACTTC. Translation gives CASSQSEYRDVGTYEQYF.

This chain connects TRBV20-1 to TRBJ1-5; D possibly corresponds to TRBD1 (5 bases). Germline CDR1 and CDR2: DFQATT and SNEGSKA (reference sequence). The CDR3 runs to 16 residues. Deletions cut 2 bases from V and 5 bases from J, with 19 bases between. The CDR3 spells CSARPMIGVGDQPQHF. As DNA, the CDR3 is TGCAGTGCTAGACCTATGATAGGGGTTGGCGATCAGCCCCAGCATTTT.

Regarding this clonotype: This may come from a read error, since a much larger clone is one base off. The rearrangement links TRBV12-3 or TRBV12-4 to TRBJ2-3; a weak D match, TRBD1 (6 bases). The CDR3 runs 13 residues. The CDR3 DNA reads TGTGTCAGCAGGGGAATCGGCACAGATACGCAGTATTTT. Its translation: CVSRGIGTDTQYF.

CDR3 amino acids: CASSQRLAGGWSDTQYF. CDR3 DNA: TGCGCCAGCAGCCAGAGACTAGCGGGGGGATGGTCAGATACGCAGTATTTT. V usage is TRBV4-1 and J usage is TRBJ2-3, with 13 bases lining up with TRBD2. This CDR3 is built from 17 residues. V was pared by 3 bases and J by 4 bases, with 7 bases of the junction left unmatched. Germline CDR1 MGHRA, CDR2 YSYEKL.

The rearrangement links TRBV27 to TRBJ1-5; perhaps TRBD1 as D (6 bases). The CDR3 is 16 residues long. The V and J ends lost 6 bases and 6 bases respectively, with 21 bases between them. The germline CDR1 and CDR2 sequences are MNHEY and SMNVEV (reference sequence). DNA for the CDR3: TGTGCCAGCAGGGTAGGGGGGGACGGCTTTTTTCAGCCCCAGCATTTT. It encodes CASRVGGDGFFQPQHF.

The rearrangement joins TRBV30 to TRBJ2-7; tentatively, D is TRBD2 (7 bases). Judging by the DNA end, TRBJ2-4 fits better; the J call may be wrong. This CDR3 is 19 amino acids long. Germline assignment: CDR1 GTSNPN and CDR2 SVGIG (reference sequence). CDR3 sequence: CAWSVKGGGIRGVGNIQYF. The CDR3 nucleotides read TGTGCCTGGAGTGTGAAAGGGGGGGGTATCCGGGGAGTTGGAAACATTCAGTACTTC.

The rearrangement links TRBV20-1 to TRBJ2-1; TRBD2 matches at 8 bases. Germline-derived CDR1 and CDR2 are DFQATT and SNEGSKA (reference sequence). This CDR3 has 14 residues. Losses at the gene ends were 4 bases for V and 4 bases for J; bases not matched to a gene: 6. CDR3 bases: TGCAGTGCTAATAGCGGGGCCGGTTACAATGAGCAGTTCTTC. As protein: CSANSGAGYNEQFF.